These T cell receptor beta chains were read from a single sample in a study of patients and donors after allogeneic stem cell transplantation. Each CDR3 protein is one row after TCRdb ran MiXCR on the RT-PCR reads. The data hold around 150,000 distinct CDR3 sequences, with about a third observed a single time. The sample consisted of blood, either unsorted or a sorted T cell fraction (not recorded which). These receptors originate from a human donor who was either an allogeneic HSCT recipient or a stem cell or donor lymphocyte infusion donor (not recorded which). It is not recorded whose cells these are; they may come from a transplant donor. The CDR3 runs from the conserved cysteine through the conserved F or W. The D gene is left open where the match is weak. Clone size appears in some rows only: once, few, many, or a class for an expanded clone.

D | J | V | size | CDR3 | DNA
NA | TRBJ2-3 | TRBV5-5 | NA | CASSQHGRAEDTQYF | TGTGCCAGCAGCCAACACGGCCGGGCGGAAGATACGCAGTATTTT
TRBD1 | TRBJ1-1 | TRBV4-1 | NA | CASCQGGKGHPNTEAFF | TGCGCCAGCTGCCAAGGGGGCAAAGGACACCCGAACACTGAAGCTTTCTTT
TRBD1 | TRBJ2-6 | TRBV9 | few | CASSVGTGNGANVLTF | TGTGCCAGCAGCGTCGGGACAGGGAATGGGGCCAACGTCCTGACTTTC
TRBD1 | TRBJ1-2 | TRBV9 | few | CASSSKGQEANYGYTF | TGTGCCAGCAGCTCCAAGGGACAGGAGGCTAACTATGGCTACACCTTC
NA | TRBJ2-1 | TRBV10-3 | NA | CAITPSSYNEQFF | TGTGCCATCACCCCTAGCTCCTACAATGAGCAGTTCTTC
NA | TRBJ1-1 | TRBV29-1 | few | CSVEDRYTEAFF | TGCAGCGTTGAAGACAGGTACACTGAAGCTTTCTTT
TRBD1 | TRBJ1-5 | TRBV12-3/TRBV12-4 | NA | CASRSTGSGQPQHF | TGTGCCAGCAGGTCGACAGGGAGCGGGCAGCCCCAGCATTTT
NA | TRBJ1-5 | TRBV12-3/TRBV12-4 | NA | CASRSSRQGYSNQPQHF | TGTGCCAGCAGGTCATCGAGGCAGGGATATAGCAATCAGCCCCAGCATTTT
NA | TRBJ1-1 | TRBV12-3/TRBV12-4 | NA | CASSFKSNTEAFF | TGTGCCAGCAGTTTCAAGTCGAACACTGAAGCTTTCTTT
TRBD1 | TRBJ1-5 | TRBV7-2 | NA | CASSYRTGVDQPQHF | TGTGCCAGCAGCTACCGAACAGGGGTAGATCAGCCCCAGCATTTT
NA | TRBJ1-1 | TRBV24-1 | few | CATSDGITEAFF | TGTGCCACCAGTGATGGCATCACTGAAGCTTTCTTT
NA | TRBJ1-2 | TRBV28 | NA | CASTLTQVHYGYTF | TGTGCCAGCACTCTGACCCAAGTTCACTATGGCTACACCTTC
NA | TRBJ1-1 | TRBV12-3/TRBV12-4 | NA | CASSLAREAFF | TGTGCCAGCAGTTTAGCGCGTGAAGCTTTCTTT
NA | TRBJ1-2 | TRBV25-1 | few | CASSEGAGVNYGYTF | TGTGCCAGCAGTGAAGGGGCAGGAGTCAACTATGGCTACACCTTC
NA | TRBJ1-5 | TRBV19 | NA | CASSIIPNQPQHF | TGTGCCAGTAGTATCATCCCCAATCAGCCCCAGCATTTT
NA | TRBJ2-1 | TRBV5-6 | NA | CASSGTGNYNEQFF | TGTGCCAGCAGCGGGACGGGGAATTACAATGAGCAGTTCTTC
TRBD2 | TRBJ2-1 | TRBV12-5 | NA | CASGFGGDNEQFF | TGTGCTAGTGGTTTCGGGGGGGACAATGAGCAGTTCTTC
NA | TRBJ2-7 | TRBV10-3 | NA | CATLGLSYEQYF | TGTGCCACCCTGGGGTTGTCCTACGAGCAGTACTTC
TRBD1 | TRBJ1-1 | TRBV3-1 | NA | CASSPEQGARTEAFF | TGTGCCAGCAGCCCGGAGCAGGGGGCGAGGACTGAAGCTTTCTTT
TRBD1 | TRBJ1-2 | TRBV11-2 | NA | CASSLIPRYRGFYGYTF | TGTGCCAGCAGCTTAATCCCACGTTACAGGGGGTTCTATGGCTACACCTTC
NA | TRBJ1-2 | TRBV4-3 | NA | CASSQGAGDYGYTF | TGCGCCAGCAGCCAAGGGGCAGGGGACTATGGCTACACCTTC
NA | TRBJ2-2 | TRBV3-1 | NA | CASSPPSIVTGELFF | TGTGCCAGCAGCCCCCCTAGCATCGTCACCGGGGAGCTGTTTTTT
NA | TRBJ1-2 | TRBV28 | few | CASSPLLGGDGYTF | TGTGCCAGCAGTCCCCTCTTGGGAGGTGATGGCTACACCTTC
NA | TRBJ2-2 | TRBV13 | NA | CASSPGGGIPGELFF | TGTGCCAGCAGCCCCGGCGGCGGTATACCCGGGGAGCTGTTTTTT
NA | TRBJ2-5 | TRBV6-6 | NA | CASSYAGQQETQHF | TGTGCCAGCAGTTACGCGGGTCAGCAAGAGACCCAGCACTTC
NA | TRBJ1-5 | TRBV7-8 | few | CASSNRPPGNQPQHF | TGTGCCAGCAGCAACCGACCACCTGGGAATCAGCCCCAGCATTTT
NA | TRBJ1-5 | TRBV5-1 | few | CASSPYGDENQPQHF | TGCGCCAGCAGCCCATACGGGGACGAAAATCAGCCCCAGCATTTT
TRBD1 | TRBJ1-4 | TRBV13 | few | CASSGQGPTDEKLFF | TGTGCCAGCAGCGGACAGGGGCCCACGGATGAAAAACTGTTTTTT
NA | TRBJ1-3 | TRBV10-3 | NA | CAISTSGDTIYF | TGTGCCATCAGCACATCAGGGGACACCATATATTTT
NA | TRBJ1-2 | TRBV27 | few | CASSPDRNYGYTF | TGTGCCAGCAGCCCCGACAGGAACTATGGCTACACCTTC
NA | TRBJ1-1 | TRBV20-1 | NA | CSATGRFF | TGCAGTGCTACAGGGAGATTCTTT
TRBD2 | TRBJ2-1 | TRBV12-3/TRBV12-4 | NA | CASSLWRGGLQFF | TGTGCCAGCAGTTTATGGCGGGGGGGCCTGCAGTTCTTC
NA | TRBJ2-1 | TRBV3-1 | NA | CASSHPPAGPTSYNEQFF | TGTGCCAGCAGCCATCCGCCAGCGGGCCCTACCTCCTACAATGAGCAGTTCTTC
NA | TRBJ1-6 | TRBV20-1 | many | CSARQTLRNSPLHF | TGCAGTGCTAGACAAACCCTTCGAAATTCACCCCTCCACTTT
NA | TRBJ2-3 | TRBV7-2 | NA | CASSLTGIDTQYF | TGTGCCAGCAGCTTGACTGGGATAGATACGCAGTATTTT
NA | TRBJ1-1 | TRBV28 | few | CASSFSGNTEAFF | TGTGCCAGCAGTTTCAGCGGGAACACTGAAGCTTTCTTT
TRBD2 | TRBJ2-1 | TRBV5-1 | NA | CASSLAGTSGGPSSYNEQFF | TGCGCCAGCAGCTTGGCAGGGACTAGCGGGGGGCCTTCCTCCTACAATGAGCAGTTCTTC
NA | TRBJ2-7 | TRBV3-1 | many | CASSHLSYEQYF | TGTGCCAGCAGCCATCTATCCTACGAGCAGTACTTC
TRBD2 | TRBJ2-5 | TRBV2 | NA | CACMGREGETQYF | TGTGCCTGCATGGGCAGGGAGGGGGAGACCCAGTACTTC
NA | TRBJ1-5 | TRBV12-3/TRBV12-4 | few | CASKSWGTSNQPQHF | TGTGCCAGCAAGTCATGGGGGACGAGTAATCAGCCCCAGCATTTT
TRBD1 | TRBJ1-1 | TRBV5-8 | many | CASSLGTGGVWNTEAFF | TGTGCCAGCAGCTTGGGGACAGGGGGCGTTTGGAACACTGAAGCTTTCTTT
TRBD2 | TRBJ2-5 | TRBV9 | NA | CASSVGGLEETQYF | TGTGCCAGCAGCGTAGGCGGACTAGAGGAGACCCAGTACTTC
NA | TRBJ1-1 | TRBV18 | NA | CASSPLTGRYNTEAFF | TGTGCCAGCTCACCGCTGACGGGACGGTACAACACTGAAGCTTTCTTT
NA | TRBJ1-6 | TRBV28 | NA | CATKPRTSGVSPLHF | TGTGCCACCAAACCCCGGACGTCCGGGGTTTCACCCCTCCACTTT
NA | TRBJ2-5 | TRBV15 | NA | CATSNPRGYQETQYF | TGTGCCACCAGCAACCCCCGGGGGTACCAAGAGACCCAGTACTTC
NA | TRBJ1-1 | TRBV12-3/TRBV12-4 | NA | CASSFPPKGRTAAFF | TGTGCCAGCAGTTTTCCCCCGAAGGGACGCACGGCGGCTTTCTTT
NA | TRBJ2-5 | TRBV6-5 | few | CASRGETQYF | TGTGCCAGCCGGGGGGAGACCCAGTACTTC
NA | TRBJ2-2 | TRBV7-9 | NA | CASSFRAAQARTGELFF | TGTGCCAGCAGCTTTAGAGCGGCACAGGCGCGCACCGGGGAGCTGTTTTTT
NA | TRBJ1-1 | TRBV7-9 | few | CATIGRGGTEAFF | TGTGCCACCATTGGGCGGGGGGGCACTGAAGCTTTCTTT
NA | TRBJ2-3 | TRBV20-1 | few | CSASGSWFTDTQYF | TGCAGTGCTAGTGGGAGTTGGTTTACAGATACGCAGTATTTT
NA | TRBJ2-3 | TRBV25-1 | NA | CASSEFRDLDTQYF | TGTGCCAGCAGTGAATTCCGGGACTTAGATACGCAGTATTTT
TRBD1 | TRBJ1-1 | TRBV25-1 | few | CASSDSTGGTDTEAFF | TGTGCCAGCAGTGACTCGACAGGGGGTACCGACACTGAAGCTTTCTTT
NA | TRBJ2-3 | TRBV9 | few | CASSVMGGPRTDTQYF | TGTGCCAGCAGCGTCATGGGGGGGCCGAGGACAGATACGCAGTATTTT